This is a list of T cell receptor beta chains from one sample in a study of blood T cell repertoires in COVID-19. Here immunoSEQ multiplex PCR was the method, and the copy in TCRdb shows in-frame clones only, minus some. The table shows tens of thousands of clones, with over 65% occurring only once. Sequenced input: peripheral blood. Every receptor here comes from an elderly man with COVID-19, enrolled during active disease. The CDR3 runs from the conserved cysteine through the conserved F or W. The order of the fields is D gene, J gene, V gene, clone size, CDR3 DNA, CDR3 protein. D genes are given only for firm matches. Clone size is given for some rows only: seen once, a few or many times, or a class if the clone is expanded.

. | TRBJ1-1 | TRBV5-4 | . | TGTGCCAGCAGCTTTGACCCAGGGGAAATGAACACTGAAGCTTTCTTT | CASSFDPGEMNTEAFF
. | TRBJ2-3 | TRBV19 | . | TGTGCCAGTAGTATCCGCTACAGGGACCCGAAGGGAGATACGCAGTATTTT | CASSIRYRDPKGDTQYF
. | TRBJ1-1 | TRBV18 | . | TGTGCCAGCTCGTCCGATACAAACACTGAAGCTTTCTTT | CASSSDTNTEAFF
TRBD1 | TRBJ2-1 | TRBV11-3 | . | TGTGCCAGCAGTTTCACAGGGGGGTCCTACAATGAGCAGTTCTTC | CASSFTGGSYNEQFF
TRBD1 | TRBJ2-3 | TRBV28 | . | TGTGCCACCGAGTGGGGACAGAGGTATTTT | CATEWGQRYF
TRBD1 | TRBJ1-1 | TRBV4-1 | . | TGCGCCAGCAGCCACCTTAGGACAGGGGGCGCGACTGAAGCTTTCTTT | CASSHLRTGGATEAFF
. | TRBJ2-3 | TRBV14 | once | TGTGCCAGCAGCCCAGAGGTTCGGTTAGCAGATACGCAGTATTTT | CASSPEVRLADTQYF
. | TRBJ2-1 | TRBV7-2 | . | TGTGCCAGCAGCTTAGAGCGTGGTGGTGAGCAGTTCTTC | CASSLERGGEQFF
. | TRBJ1-6 | TRBV18 | . | TGTGCCAGCTCACCCTTCACGAGCTCCTATAATTCACCCCTCCACTTT | CASSPFTSSYNSPLHF
. | TRBJ2-5 | TRBV5-1 | many | TGCGCCAGCAGCACTCCCCGCGGCGAGGCGGAGACCCAGTACTTC | CASSTPRGEAETQYF
TRBD2 | TRBJ2-3 | TRBV6-2/TRBV6-3 | . | TGTGCCAGCAGTTATACTAGCGGGAGTATCGCAGATACGCAGTATTTT | CASSYTSGSIADTQYF
. | TRBJ1-1 | TRBV5-1 | . | TGCGCCAGCAGCTTACCGACATTGGCAAACACTGAAGCTTTCTTT | CASSLPTLANTEAFF
. | TRBJ1-5 | TRBV30 | . | TGTGCCTGGAGTTCCGGGCGGAGGCAGCCCCAGCATTTT | CAWSSGRRQPQHF
. | TRBJ1-1 | TRBV18 | . | TGTGCCAGCCAGAGTCAGGCGAACACTGAAGCTTTCTTT | CASQSQANTEAFF
TRBD1 | TRBJ1-5 | TRBV6-5 | . | TGTGCCACCAGCACTCAGGGGGTAGGACAGCCCCAGCATTTT | CATSTQGVGQPQHF
. | TRBJ1-5 | TRBV6-5 | once | TGTGCCAGCAGTCCTTTGGGTACGGGTCAGCCCCAGCATTTT | CASSPLGTGQPQHF
. | TRBJ1-1 | TRBV4-3 | . | TGCGCCAGCAGCCAAGATTCAGCAGGGAACACTGAAGCTTTCTTT | CASSQDSAGNTEAFF
. | TRBJ2-3 | TRBV5-5 | . | TGTGCCAGCAGTTCGGAGTTATACTCCCGGTATTTAGATACGCAGTATTTT | CASSSELYSRYLDTQYF
. | TRBJ2-1 | TRBV9 | . | TGTGCCAGCAGCCGCGACCCGACTAGCTCCTACAATGAGCAGTTCTTC | CASSRDPTSSYNEQFF
. | TRBJ2-3 | TRBV2 | . | TGTGCCAGCAGTGATCTTTCCCTAGGTAGTACAGATACGCAGTATTTT | CASSDLSLGSTDTQYF
. | TRBJ1-4 | TRBV6-5 | . | TGTGCCAGCAGGCCCGGTGAGCTGGGGGGTGAAAAACTGTTTTTT | CASRPGELGGEKLFF
. | TRBJ1-5 | TRBV29-1 | . | TGCAGCGTTGAAGTCGGGGTTGGGCAGCCCCAGCATTTT | CSVEVGVGQPQHF
. | TRBJ2-5 | TRBV19 | . | TGTGCCAGTAGCTCCGGGACAACCCGCCCAGAGACCCAGTACTTC | CASSSGTTRPETQYF
TRBD2 | TRBJ2-5 | TRBV9 | . | TGTGCCAGCAGCGCATATAGCGGGGGGGCTGGGACCCAGTACTTC | CASSAYSGGAGTQYF
TRBD1 | TRBJ1-4 | TRBV15 | . | TGTGCCACCAGCAGAGATGCCGGGACAGTACGACTGTTTTTT | CATSRDAGTVRLFF
. | TRBJ1-1 | TRBV19 | once | TGTGCCAGTACCATGCCCCGTGGCAGGGGAAACACTGAAGCTTTCTTT | CASTMPRGRGNTEAFF
. | TRBJ1-4 | TRBV4-2 | . | TGTGCCAGCAGCCAACGCTATGAGAATGAAAAACTGTTTTTT | CASSQRYENEKLFF
TRBD2 | TRBJ2-1 | TRBV5-1 | . | TGCGCCAGCAGCTTGCCTAGCGGGAGTTACAATGAGCAGTTCTTC | CASSLPSGSYNEQFF
TRBD1 | TRBJ1-2 | TRBV6-6 | . | TGTGCCAGCAGTACCCGGACAGGGGGCTTATCAAATGGCTACACCTTC | CASSTRTGGLSNGYTF
TRBD2 | TRBJ2-1 | TRBV6-2/TRBV6-3 | . | TGTGCCAGCAGTTCCGAATGGGGCCTCGCTAGCGGCCGGTCGTATGAGCAGTTCTTC | CASSSEWGLASGRSYEQFF
. | TRBJ2-2 | TRBV28 | . | TGTGCCAGCAGTATTGGCTGGGGGCCCAACACCGGGGAGCTGTTTTTT | CASSIGWGPNTGELFF
. | TRBJ1-5 | TRBV6-1 | few | TGTGCCAGCAGTGATCGGGCCAGGGTCCAGCCCCAGCATTTT | CASSDRARVQPQHF
TRBD1 | TRBJ1-5 | TRBV6-6 | . | TGTGCCAGCAGTTACTCGTCTCAGGGGGATCAGCCCCAGCATTTT | CASSYSSQGDQPQHF
TRBD1 | TRBJ1-1 | TRBV2 | . | TGTGCCAGCAGCCGACGACAGGGGTCGGGCACTGAAGCTTTCTTT | CASSRRQGSGTEAFF
TRBD2 | TRBJ2-1 | TRBV6-4 | once | TGTGCCAGCAGCGCCGGACTAGCGGCGAACAATGAGCAGTTCTTC | CASSAGLAANNEQFF
. | TRBJ1-1 | TRBV30 | . | TGTGCCTGGAGGGGTCCCGCGGGCACTGAAGCTTTCTTT | CAWRGPAGTEAFF
. | TRBJ2-1 | TRBV28 | few | TGTGCCAGCAGTTTAACAGCTACCAATGAGCAGTTCTTC | CASSLTATNEQFF
TRBD1 | TRBJ1-4 | TRBV6-5 | once | TGTGCCAGCAGGGGGACAGGTCGAACTAATGAAAAACTGTTTTTT | CASRGTGRTNEKLFF
. | TRBJ1-2 | TRBV7-8 | . | TGTGCCAGCAGCTTAGACCTACAGGGAAGCGGCTACACCTTC | CASSLDLQGSGYTF
. | TRBJ1-1 | TRBV5-4 | . | TGTGCCAGCAGCCCCGGGGGTAATCGGTGGACTGAAGCTTTCTTT | CASSPGGNRWTEAFF
. | TRBJ1-3 | TRBV30 | . | TGTGCCTGGAGTTGGGGCACTGGAAACACCATATATTTT | CAWSWGTGNTIYF
TRBD2 | TRBJ2-1 | TRBV28 | . | TGTGCCAGTGGACGGGCGGGGGGGAGCTCCTACAATGAGCAGTTCTTC | CASGRAGGSSYNEQFF
TRBD2 | TRBJ2-1 | TRBV9 | . | TGTGCCAGCAGCGTAGCTTGGACTAGCGGGGGGGCATCCTACAATGAGCAGTTCTTC | CASSVAWTSGGASYNEQFF
TRBD1 | TRBJ1-4 | TRBV9 | . | TGTGCCAGCAGCGTAGACGAAGGGGGCTATGAAAAACTGTTTTTT | CASSVDEGGYEKLFF
. | TRBJ2-3 | TRBV4-3 | . | TGCGCCAGCAGCCAAGACTGGGCCACAGATACGCAGTATTTT | CASSQDWATDTQYF
. | TRBJ2-4 | TRBV5-1 | once | TGCGCCAGCAGCTTAGTCGTAGCGAACATTCAGTACTTC | CASSLVVANIQYF